The rows below give T cell receptor beta chains drawn from one sample of a study of blood T cell repertoires in COVID-19. Sequenced by immunoSEQ multiplex PCR; TCRdb stores in-frame clones only, minus some. The sample holds some 110,000 clones, 85% to 90% seen once. Material for sequencing was peripheral blood. Receptors were obtained from a woman of 80 years or more with COVID-19, enrolled during active disease. The CDR3 runs from the conserved cysteine through the conserved F or W. The D gene is left open where the match is weak. A row's size may be missing; if present it is once, few, many or a size class.

TRBV6-5	TRBD2	-	TRBJ2-7	CASWTSGSDLNEQYF	TGTGCCAGTTGGACTAGCGGGAGTGATCTTAACGAGCAGTACTTC
TRBV5-1	-	-	TRBJ2-6	CASSLSTLGSGANVLTF	TGCGCCAGCAGCTTGAGCACCCTGGGGAGCGGGGCCAACGTCCTGACTTTC
TRBV7-9	TRBD1	-	TRBJ1-6	CASGGGDRDNSPLHF	TGTGCCAGCGGTGGGGGGGACAGGGATAATTCACCCCTCCACTTT
TRBV29-1	TRBD1	-	TRBJ1-1	CSVEGLPSGTGGNAFF	TGCAGCGTTGAAGGTTTACCCTCCGGGACAGGGGGCAATGCTTTCTTT
TRBV11-2	TRBD1	-	TRBJ1-2	CASSSIPGQGSYTF	TGTGCCAGCAGCTCCATTCCGGGACAGGGAAGCTACACCTTC
TRBV19	TRBD2	-	TRBJ2-6	CASSMVLAGGTGANVLTF	TGTGCCAGTAGTATGGTCCTAGCGGGAGGGACTGGGGCCAACGTCCTGACTTTC
TRBV25-1	-	-	TRBJ1-5	CASSGKNDRQPQHF	TGTGCCAGCAGTGGGAAAAATGACAGACAGCCCCAGCATTTT
TRBV11-1	TRBD1	-	TRBJ2-3	CASSSDRGDTQYF	TGTGCCAGCAGCTCTGACAGGGGCGATACGCAGTATTTT
TRBV6-5	-	-	TRBJ2-1	CASSSPLIDRNNEQFF	TGTGCCAGCAGTTCGCCGCTCATCGACAGGAACAATGAGCAGTTCTTC
TRBV5-1	-	-	TRBJ2-7	CASSLGQSYEQYF	TGCGCCAGCAGCTTGGGGCAGTCCTACGAGCAGTACTTC
TRBV5-4	TRBD1	-	TRBJ2-2	CASSSRQGSDTGELFF	TGTGCCAGCAGCTCCAGACAGGGGAGTGACACCGGGGAGCTGTTTTTT
TRBV6-5	TRBD1	few	TRBJ2-7	CASSSGTGAHEQYF	TGTGCCAGCAGTTCCGGGACAGGGGCTCACGAGCAGTACTTC
TRBV19	-	-	TRBJ1-1	CASRQGLGTEAFF	TGTGCCAGTAGGCAGGGGTTGGGGACTGAAGCTTTCTTT
TRBV21-1	-	-	TRBJ1-3	CASSKRTGSGNTIYF	TGTGCCAGCAGCAAAAGGACAGGGTCTGGAAACACCATATATTTT
TRBV5-6	-	-	TRBJ2-5	CASSELTPVRAGEETQYF	TGTGCCAGCAGTGAACTCACCCCAGTCCGGGCGGGCGAAGAGACCCAGTACTTC
TRBV6-6	-	-	TRBJ1-1	CASSYPESSTEAFF	TGTGCCAGCAGTTACCCTGAAAGTAGCACTGAAGCTTTCTTT
TRBV29-1	TRBD2	-	TRBJ2-7	CSVEGAGGYEQYF	TGCAGCGTTGAAGGAGCGGGAGGGTACGAGCAGTACTTC
TRBV9	-	-	TRBJ2-5	CASSATGHKQETQYF	TGTGCCAGCAGCGCAACGGGACATAAACAAGAGACCCAGTACTTC
TRBV20-1	TRBD2	-	TRBJ2-7	CSASVPSGGQEQYF	TGCAGTGCTAGTGTGCCGAGCGGGGGACAAGAGCAGTACTTC
TRBV28	-	-	TRBJ2-1	CASSLGGARTYNEQFF	TGTGCCAGCAGTTTAGGGGGGGCCCGAACCTACAATGAGCAGTTCTTC
TRBV19	-	-	TRBJ2-1	CASSIWRSSYNEQFF	TGTGCCAGTAGTATCTGGCGGTCCTCCTACAATGAGCAGTTCTTC
TRBV12-3/TRBV12-4	TRBD1	-	TRBJ2-1	CASRGTGSSEQFF	TGTGCCAGCAGGGGGACAGGGTCAAGTGAGCAGTTCTTC
TRBV4-3	TRBD1	-	TRBJ2-1	CASSNRGRNEQFF	TGCGCCAGCAGCAACAGGGGGAGGAATGAGCAGTTCTTC
TRBV28	TRBD2	-	TRBJ2-1	CASQVLAGNNEQFF	TGTGCCAGCCAGGTATTAGCGGGGAACAATGAGCAGTTCTTC
TRBV27	-	-	TRBJ1-6	CASSSVPPNSPLHF	TGTGCCAGCAGTTCCGTCCCCCCTAATTCACCCCTCCACTTT
TRBV7-2	-	-	TRBJ1-3	CASSLSDTGQGTIYF	TGTGCCAGCAGCTTATCCGACACAGGTCAGGGAACCATATATTTT
TRBV27	TRBD2	-	TRBJ2-1	CASSRGPRERERGEQFF	TGTGCCAGCAGTCGTGGTCCCCGGGAGCGGGAGAGGGGTGAGCAGTTCTTC
TRBV19	-	once	TRBJ1-1	CASRDRNTEAFF	TGTGCCAGTAGGGACAGGAACACTGAAGCTTTCTTT
TRBV5-1	-	-	TRBJ2-5	CASSLGRGDSETQYF	TGCGCCAGCAGCTTGGGCAGGGGGGACTCGGAGACCCAGTACTTC
TRBV28	TRBD1	-	TRBJ1-4	CASKVGTANEKLFF	TGTGCCAGCAAAGTCGGGACAGCGAATGAAAAACTGTTTTTT
TRBV12-5	-	-	TRBJ1-1	CASGLGQGAEAFF	TGTGCTAGTGGTTTGGGGCAGGGCGCTGAAGCTTTCTTT
TRBV5-1	TRBD1	-	TRBJ2-7	CASSASGTGGDEQYF	TGCGCCAGCAGCGCCTCCGGGACAGGGGGCGACGAGCAGTACTTC
TRBV5-4	-	-	TRBJ2-1	CASSLAQHRVLNEQFF	TGTGCCAGCAGCTTGGCCCAGCATCGGGTGCTCAATGAGCAGTTCTTC
TRBV2	TRBD1	-	TRBJ1-4	CASSERTGANEKLFF	TGTGCCAGCAGCGAAAGGACAGGGGCCAATGAAAAACTGTTTTTT
TRBV3-1/TRBV3-2	-	-	TRBJ1-2	CASSPSEGQGGYTF	TGTGCCAGCAGCCCATCGGAGGGGCAGGGTGGCTACACCTTC
TRBV7-2	TRBD2	-	TRBJ2-1	CASSLRTSGNNEQFF	TGTGCCAGCAGCTTACGAACTAGCGGAAACAATGAGCAGTTCTTC
TRBV6-5	TRBD2	once	TRBJ2-7	CASRRLAGAYEQYF	TGTGCCAGCAGGAGACTAGCGGGAGCCTACGAGCAGTACTTC
TRBV7-2	-	few	TRBJ1-5	CASSLAPERYQPQHF	TGTGCCAGCAGCTTAGCCCCTGAGAGGTATCAGCCCCAGCATTTT
TRBV10-3	TRBD1	-	TRBJ2-5	CAIRDRDETQYF	TGTGCCATCAGGGACAGGGATGAGACCCAGTACTTC
TRBV28	-	-	TRBJ2-7	CATRTQGRLSYEQYF	TGTGCCACTAGGACCCAGGGGCGACTATCCTACGAGCAGTACTTC
TRBV6-2/TRBV6-3	TRBD1	-	TRBJ1-5	CASSYLSSRGYIQPQHF	TGTGCCAGCAGTTACTTAAGTTCCAGGGGGTACATTCAGCCCCAGCATTTT
TRBV11-2	TRBD2	-	TRBJ2-1	CASSPGTSGSYNEQFF	TGTGCCAGCAGCCCCGGGACTAGCGGTTCCTACAATGAGCAGTTCTTC
TRBV5-1	-	-	TRBJ1-1	CASSARDTLNTEAFF	TGCGCCAGCAGCGCCCGGGACACTTTAAACACTGAAGCTTTCTTT
TRBV28	TRBD2	-	TRBJ2-1	CASSLTSLIEQFF	TGTGCCAGCAGTTTGACTAGCTTGATTGAGCAGTTCTTC
TRBV5-6	-	few	TRBJ2-2	CASSFTPGELFF	TGTGCCAGCAGCTTTACACCGGGGGAGCTGTTTTTT
TRBV10-3	-	-	TRBJ2-5	CAISESGRGGDETQYF	TGTGCCATCAGTGAGTCGGGACGAGGGGGTGACGAGACCCAGTACTTC
TRBV27	-	once	TRBJ2-1	CASSLSTEWDEQFF	TGTGCCAGCAGTTTATCGACGGAGTGGGATGAGCAGTTCTTC
TRBV29-1	-	-	TRBJ2-5	CSVAAQGRKETQYF	TGCAGCGTTGCCGCGCAGGGCAGGAAAGAGACCCAGTACTTC
TRBV7-9	-	few	TRBJ2-7	CASSLQGIYEQYF	TGTGCCAGCAGCTTGCAGGGGATCTACGAGCAGTACTTC
TRBV9	TRBD2	-	TRBJ2-1	CASSVGLAHNEQFF	TGTGCCAGCAGCGTAGGACTAGCGCACAATGAGCAGTTCTTC
TRBV3-1/TRBV3-2	-	-	TRBJ1-1	CASSQETGEAFF	TGTGCCAGCAGCCAAGAGACGGGAGAAGCTTTCTTT
TRBV9	-	-	TRBJ2-5	CASSVDPTRRETQYF	TGTGCCAGCAGCGTAGACCCAACAAGAAGAGAGACCCAGTACTTC
TRBV28	TRBD1	-	TRBJ1-1	CASSVGTGARGAFF	TGTGCCAGCAGTGTCGGGACAGGGGCGCGTGGAGCTTTCTTT
TRBV7-2	TRBD1	-	TRBJ1-5	CASSTGTGVLSQPQHF	TGTGCCAGCAGCACCGGGACAGGAGTGTTATCGCAGCCCCAGCATTTT
TRBV6-2/TRBV6-3	-	-	TRBJ1-1	CASSPQDRWNTEAFF	TGTGCCAGCAGTCCACAAGACAGGTGGAACACTGAAGCTTTCTTT
TRBV7-2	TRBD1	few	TRBJ2-4	CASSPRGQEKNIQYF	TGTGCCAGCAGCCCCCGTGGACAGGAGAAGAACATTCAGTACTTC
TRBV11-2	TRBD1	-	TRBJ2-1	CASSLDPPGQGRPNEQFF	TGTGCCAGCAGCTTAGATCCTCCCGGACAGGGCCGACCCAATGAGCAGTTCTTC
TRBV27	TRBD1	once	TRBJ2-7	CASSSPGQGRIEQYF	TGTGCCAGCAGTTCCCCGGGACAGGGAAGAATCGAGCAGTACTTC
TRBV4-2	TRBD1	-	TRBJ1-5	CASSQAFKGDRAGWAQHF	TGTGCCAGCAGCCAAGCTTTTAAGGGAGACAGGGCCGGTTGGGCCCAGCATTTT